This TCR beta chain was sequenced for a study of T-cell reconstitution after alpha-beta-depleted transplantation in children. Study-level findings and limits: It was reported that alpha-beta T cells came from several hundred expanded graft clones (about two months after transplant). The main origin of T-cell counts and diversity one year after transplant was newly produced T cells.

This clonotype was observed once. What it binds is not known. TCRbeta library preparation incorporated unique molecular identifiers. TCRdb reprocessed the PCR reads with MiXCR, giving one entry per CDR3 protein. The repertoire has about 980,000 distinct CDR3 sequences, 25% to 35% of them found once; the top ten carry roughly 31%. The TCR sequence derives from a boy under two years old who had a stem cell transplant for SCID, so the T cells may come from the graft donor. The specimen was PBMCs, mostly from graft donor cells, collected 360 days after TCRalphabeta/CD19-depleted stem cell transplant.

CDR3 sequence: CASSVWGTATEAFF. DNA of the CDR3: TGCGCCAGCAGCGTTTGGGGAACGGCCACTGAAGCTTTCTTT. This chain joins TRBV5-1 and TRBJ1-1; D unresolved. The germline CDR1 and CDR2 sequences are SGHRS and YFSETQ. V lost 4 bases and J 4 bases, leaving 14 bases between the germline ends. This CDR3 comprises 14 residues.